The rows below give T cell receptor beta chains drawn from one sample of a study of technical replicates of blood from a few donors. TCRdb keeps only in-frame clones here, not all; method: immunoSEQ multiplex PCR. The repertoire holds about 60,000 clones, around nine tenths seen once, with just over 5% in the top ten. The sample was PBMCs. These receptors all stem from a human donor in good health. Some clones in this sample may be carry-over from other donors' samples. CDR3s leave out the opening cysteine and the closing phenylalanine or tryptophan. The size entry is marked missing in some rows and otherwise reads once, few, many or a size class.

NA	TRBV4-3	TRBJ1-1	ASTVDRDLSGSTEAF
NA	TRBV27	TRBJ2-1	ASSLGGGAGEQF
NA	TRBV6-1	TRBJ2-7	ASSGRQAWGSEQY
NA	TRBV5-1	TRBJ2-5	ASSWSPLPEETQY
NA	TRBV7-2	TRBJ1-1	ASSSTGGGTEAF
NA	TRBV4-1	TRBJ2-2	ASTGTVSTGELF
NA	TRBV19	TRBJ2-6	ASINLREAGANVLT
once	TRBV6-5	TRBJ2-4	ASSQRRGGIQY
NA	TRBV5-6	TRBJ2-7	ASSLYGQIWTYEQY
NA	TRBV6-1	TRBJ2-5	ASSEIGGEVETQY
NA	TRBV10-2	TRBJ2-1	ASSDLIAASYNEQF
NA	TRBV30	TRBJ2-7	AWSTPGGLNEQY
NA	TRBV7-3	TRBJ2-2	ASSHTAGMNTGELF
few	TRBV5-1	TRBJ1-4	ASSSEGGANEKLF
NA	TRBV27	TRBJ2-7	ASSLFSGQRAYEQY
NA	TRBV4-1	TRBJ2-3	ASSQKTLTGVGTDTQY
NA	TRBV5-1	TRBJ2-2	ASSLLAGSTGELF
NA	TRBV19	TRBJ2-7	ASSAGQGIYEQY
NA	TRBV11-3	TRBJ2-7	ASSFTLGGEQY
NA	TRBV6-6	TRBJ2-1	ASRVAGSSYNEQF
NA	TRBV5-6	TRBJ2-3	ASSLGVGGPGDTQY
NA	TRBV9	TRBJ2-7	ASSRTRTGGYEQY
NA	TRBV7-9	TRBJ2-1	ASSNRTSGGNEQF
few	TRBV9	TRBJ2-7	ASSVGIAAYEQY
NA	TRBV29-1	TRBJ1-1	SINTLFGTEAF
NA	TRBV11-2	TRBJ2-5	ASSPSGGGYGETQY
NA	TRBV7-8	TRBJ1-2	ASSSDRTGQNYGYT
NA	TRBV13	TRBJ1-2	ASSQAGGPYGYT
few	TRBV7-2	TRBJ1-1	ASSLAPGQGAGTEAF
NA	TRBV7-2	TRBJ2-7	ASSTLAGEYEQY
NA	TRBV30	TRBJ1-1	AWRLDRGTEAF
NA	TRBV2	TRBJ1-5	ANIQGNQPQH
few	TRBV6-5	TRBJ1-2	ASRSGQSNYGYT
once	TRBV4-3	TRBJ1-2	ASSPERGASGYT
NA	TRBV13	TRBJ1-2	ASSSGLAGGPGGYT
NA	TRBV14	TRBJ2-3	ASSQVKDTQY
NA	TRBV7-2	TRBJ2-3	ASSSRQGGTDTQY
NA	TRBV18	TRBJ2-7	ASSNSGRGYEQY
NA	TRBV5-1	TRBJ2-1	ASRIQGADEQF
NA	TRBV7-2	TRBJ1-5	ASSLHPGNQPQH
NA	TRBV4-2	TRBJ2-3	ASSQVGGHSTDTQY
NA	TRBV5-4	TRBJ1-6	ASSADRVMSSPLH
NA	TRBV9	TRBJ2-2	ASSEGLAGVVGDGELF
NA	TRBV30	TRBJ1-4	AWRKGQGTAGSEKLF
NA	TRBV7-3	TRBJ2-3	ASSQRDRGGDTDTQY
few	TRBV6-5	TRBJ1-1	ASSYSGRESAF
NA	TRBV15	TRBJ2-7	ATSREEGRGEQY
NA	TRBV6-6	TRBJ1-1	AVRRGVKAEAF
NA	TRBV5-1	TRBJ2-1	ASSLERTGGYNEQF
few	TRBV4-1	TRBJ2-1	ASSQGGTVDEQF
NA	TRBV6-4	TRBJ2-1	ASSEASGRGEDEQF
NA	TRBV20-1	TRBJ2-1	SARTSEQF
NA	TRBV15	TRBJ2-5	ATSSPPTAGDPKTQY
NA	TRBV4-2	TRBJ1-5	ASSQAFRGGWQPQH
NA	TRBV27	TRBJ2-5	ASSPSGETQY
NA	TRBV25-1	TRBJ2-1	ASSESGGPHNEQF
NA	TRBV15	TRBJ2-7	ATSSQRALYEQY